These 32 T cell receptor beta chains were all obtained from the same sample, sequenced in a study of OX40 agonist ivuxolimab in advanced cancers. This table comes from immunoSEQ multiplex PCR, and its TCRdb copy is limited to in-frame clones, with some not included. The profile shows tens of thousands of clones, more than 70% of them singletons. The source was CD4+ or CD8+ T cells sorted from blood, collected in a trial of the OX40 agonist ivuxolimab. Source of these receptors: an adult with an advanced solid tumor such as melanoma, head and neck, liver or kidney cancer.

The V gene is TRBV4-2, the J gene TRBJ2-7; 7 nucleotides match TRBD2. The ends lost 0 bases at V and 2 bases at J; junction bases unmatched: 7. Germline CDR1 reads LGHNA; CDR2 reads YNFKEQ. The CDR3 has 16 amino acids. The CDR3 DNA follows: TGTGCCAGCAGCCAAGATAGTCGGGAGGTAACCTACGAGCAGTACTTC. It yields the protein CASSQDSREVTYEQYF.

The chain uses TRBV27 and TRBJ1-5, with a weak D call TRBD1 (5 bases). V lost 5 bases and J 3 bases, leaving 11 bases between the germline ends. Germline V gene lookup returns CDR1 MNHEY and CDR2 SMNVEV (reference sequence). The CDR3 extends over 14 amino acids. The CDR3 loop is CASSRWGSNQPQHF. The CDR3 nucleotides read TGTGCCAGCAGTCGGTGGGGGTCCAATCAGCCCCAGCATTTT.

The V call is TRBV28, the J call TRBJ2-7; a possible D gene is TRBD2 (5 bases). Trimming removed 5 bases from V and 2 bases from J, with 28 bases in between. Germline CDR1 is MDHEN and CDR2 is SYDVKM. This CDR3 has 19 residues. CDR3 protein: CASSTYWAGLLNFTYEQYF. As DNA, the CDR3 is TGTGCCAGCAGTACGTACTGGGCGGGCCTCCTCAATTTCACCTACGAGCAGTACTTC.

The chain has TRBV7-9 and TRBJ2-3, with D possibly being TRBD2 (6 bases). This CDR3 has 17 amino acids. Germline assignment: CDR1 SEHNR and CDR2 FQNEAQ (reference sequence). V lost 2 bases and J lost 0, with 15 bases in between. The DNA for the CDR3 is TGTGCCAGCAGCTTAAAAAGCGGGTCGACTAGCACAGATACGCAGTATTTT. This translates into CASSLKSGSTSTDTQYF. The variable domain in full, with the rest retrieved from reference TRBV7-9 and TRBJ2-3, is DTGVSQNPRHKITKRGQNVTFRCDPISEHNRLYWYRQTLGQGPEFLTYFQNEAQLEKSRLLSDRFSAERPKGSFSTLEIQRTEQGDSAMYLCASSLKSGSTSTDTQYFGPGTRLTVL.

The chain combines TRBV27 with TRBJ1-4, with D unresolved. V lost 6 bases to trimming and J lost 3 bases, with 14 bases between them. From germline, CDR1 is MNHEY and CDR2 SMNVEV (reference sequence). This CDR3 is 15 amino acids long. CDR3 sequence reads: CASRFQRAANEKLFF. In DNA, the CDR3 is TGTGCCAGCAGATTCCAGAGGGCTGCTAATGAAAAACTGTTTTTT. The complete variable domain, with remaining parts taken from reference TRBV27 and TRBJ1-4, reads EAQVTQNPRYLITVTGKKLTVTCSQNMNHEYMSWYRQDPGLGLRQIYYSMNVEVTDKGDVPEGYKVSRKEKRNFPLILESPSPNQTSLYFCASRFQRAANEKLFFGSGTQLSVL.

The chain joins TRBV2 to TRBJ1-1; D remains unclear. Germline-derived CDR1 and CDR2 are SNHLY and FYNNEI. The ends were cut back, 6 bases at V and 2 bases at J, with 10 bases in the middle. This CDR3 is built from 13 residues. As DNA, the CDR3 is TGTGCCAGCAGCCGACCCTTAAACACTGAAGCTTTCTTT. Translation: CASSRPLNTEAFF.

V is TRBV18 and J is TRBJ1-1, with unresolved D. Germline CDR1 is KGHSH and CDR2 is LQKENI. There are 13 residues in the CDR3. V lost 2 bases and J lost 5, with 9 bases in between. As DNA, the CDR3 is TGTGCCAGCTCACCAGGTGCGGGTACTGAAGCTTTCTTT. Encoded protein: CASSPGAGTEAFF.

The chain employs TRBV9 and TRBJ2-1; D is perhaps TRBD2 (6 bases). The CDR3 totals 15 residues. The germline gives CDR1 SGDLS, CDR2 YYNGEE. The V end was cut by 1 base, the J end by 4 bases, with 12 bases between. CDR3 DNA: TGTGCCAGCAGCGTATTCCCCGCGGGGTACAATGAGCAGTTCTTC. It yields the protein CASSVFPAGYNEQFF.

The V call is TRBV30, the J call TRBJ2-1; D gene uncertain. V gave up 3 bases and J gave up 3 bases, with 6 bases separating them. Germline lookup yields CDR1 GTSNPN and CDR2 SVGIG (reference sequence). The CDR3 is 12 residues long. CDR3 region: CAWRLNYNEQFF. The CDR3 DNA reads TGTGCCTGGAGACTAAACTACAATGAGCAGTTCTTC.

The chain joins TRBV11-2 to TRBJ2-5, with 15 nucleotides matching TRBD2. The CDR3 is 17 amino acids. The V gene end was trimmed by 5 bases and the J gene end by 2 bases; junction bases not matched to a gene: 6. Germline CDR1 SGHAT, CDR2 FQNNGV. The CDR3 DNA is TGTGCCAGCAGCAGGGGGGGACTAGCGGGAGGACAAGAGACCCAGTACTTC. Its protein is CASSRGGLAGGQETQYF.

The chain is built from TRBV30 and TRBJ1-3; unclear D gene. V gave up 3 bases and J gave up 4 bases, with 7 bases separating them. This CDR3 is 12 amino acids long. The V gene's germline CDR1 is GTSNPN and CDR2 SVGIG (reference sequence). CDR3 sequence (DNA): TGTGCCTGGAGAATCTCAGGAAACACCATATATTTT. Amino acids: CAWRISGNTIYF.

The chain carries TRBV21-1 and TRBJ2-2; the table's D gene call, TRBD2, was not cross checked with the DNA. TRBV21-1 is noted as a pseudogene. The CDR3 spans 21 residues. The CDR3, as DNA: TGTGCCAGCAGCAAATCATGGGCCCCAAGGAGGACGTTCTGCTTCACCGGGGAGCTGTTTTTT. Its translation is CASSKSWAPRRTFCFTGELFF.

This clone has just one count. V and J are TRBV30 and TRBJ2-7; no firm D call. The CDR3 runs 12 residues. With 2 bases removed from V and 6 bases from J, the gap between germline ends came to 11 bases. Germline V gene lookup returns CDR1 GTSNPN and CDR2 SVGIG (reference sequence). CDR3 sequence (DNA): TGTGCCTGGAGTCAATCCCTGGGCGAGCAGTACTTC. Amino acids: CAWSQSLGEQYF.

V is TRBV2 and J is TRBJ1-3; D gene uncertain. Trimming shortened V by 5 bases and J by 2 bases, and 13 bases separated the two germline ends. The CDR3 is 15 residues long. Germline-derived CDR1 and CDR2 are SNHLY and FYNNEI. The CDR3 coding sequence is TGTGCCAGCAGTTCCGGATGGGGTCCTGGAAACACCATATATTTT. Protein sequence: CASSSGWGPGNTIYF.

The chain has TRBV6-5 and TRBJ2-1; no firm D call. The CDR3 consists of 16 residues. The V end was cut by 0 bases, the J end by 3 bases, with 12 bases between. The germline CDR1 and CDR2 sequences are MNHEY and SVGAGI. This CDR3 is CASSYSTRPIYNEQFF. In nucleotides, the CDR3 is TGTGCCAGCAGTTACTCGACTCGTCCGATCTACAATGAGCAGTTCTTC.

A few counts support this clone. This chain links TRBV12-5 with TRBJ2-7; no definite D call. Germline assignment: CDR1 LGHNT and CDR2 FRNRAP. V was cut by 6 bases and J by 4 bases, with 7 bases left in between. CDR3 length: 11 residues. The CDR3 nucleotides read TGTGCTAGTGGACCTACTTACGAGCAGTACTTC. It encodes CASGPTYEQYF.

V and J are TRBV9 and TRBJ2-3; 7 positions agree with TRBD2. Germline trimming cut 0 bases from V and 0 bases from J; bases unmatched to any gene: 10. The CDR3 totals 18 residues. Germline CDR1 is SGDLS and CDR2 is YYNGEE. In DNA, the CDR3 is TGTGCCAGCAGCGTAGCTACAGGAAGCGGGACTAGCACAGATACGCAGTATTTT. Amino acid sequence: CASSVATGSGTSTDTQYF.

This chain uses TRBV6-5 with TRBJ2-5, with D unclear. Gene TRBJ2-7 matches the end of the DNA better, so the J call may be wrong. Per germline, CDR1 MNHEY and CDR2 SVGAGI. This CDR3 region has 14 residues. The DNA of the CDR3 is TGTGCCAGCAGTTACTCGATCAGCTCCTACGAGCAGTACTTC. Its protein is CASSYSISSYEQYF.

V and J are TRBV2 and TRBJ1-6, with D maybe TRBD1 (6 bases). Deletions cut 6 bases from V and 9 bases from J, with 15 bases between. CDR1 is SNHLY, CDR2 FYNNEI, per germline. The CDR3 is made up of 14 amino acids. The CDR3 bases are TGTGCCAGCAGCCAGGGGCGGAACGGTTCACCCCTCCACTTT. It yields the protein CASSQGRNGSPLHF.

The V and J genes are TRBV11-3 and TRBJ1-1, with a tentative D call TRBD1 (5 bases). V was pared by 5 bases and J by 6 bases, with 13 bases between. Per the germline V gene, CDR1 is SGHNT and CDR2 is YENEEA. The CDR3 sequence is 13 residues long. The CDR3 DNA reads as TGTGCCAGCAGCCTCGGGGGGGTCGCTGAAGCTTTCTTT. Translated, it gives CASSLGGVAEAFF.

This clone appeared a few times. Because it lacks the conserved phenylalanine or tryptophan at the end, this CDR3 is likely a read error. The DNA is left out, because the CDR3 cannot be placed on it with certainty; the CDR3 is given as TCRdb lists it. The gene calls are TRBV5-6 and TRBJ2-7; the tabulated D call, TRBD2, remains unverified against the DNA. The CDR3 is 11 residues long, ends included. CDR1 and CDR2 from the germline V gene are SGHDT and YYEEEE. The CDR3 sequence: CASSYGSELLD.

The chain has TRBV27 and TRBJ2-3; a weak D match, TRBD1 (6 bases). The CDR3 covers 16 residues. Trimming cost V 2 bases and J 2 bases, with 14 bases left between them. In germline, CDR1 is MNHEY, CDR2 SMNVEV (reference sequence). CDR3 region: CASSLIQGPDTDTQYF. In DNA form, the CDR3 reads TGTGCCAGCAGTTTAATCCAGGGGCCAGACACAGATACGCAGTATTTT.

V usage is TRBV10-3 and J usage is TRBJ2-1, with 8 bases matching TRBD2. V was clipped by 7 bases and J by 7 bases; unmatched bases: 6. CDR1 is ENHRY, CDR2 SYGVKD, per germline. This CDR3 is 13 amino acids long. In DNA, the CDR3 is TGTGCCATCACCGGGACTAGTCGAAATGAGCAGTTCTTC. This sequence encodes CAITGTSRNEQFF.

V gene TRBV7-2 combines with J gene TRBJ2-6; D might be TRBD1 (5 bases). This CDR3 comprises 17 residues. V gave up 2 bases and J gave up 4 bases, with 15 bases separating them. Per germline, CDR1 SGHTA and CDR2 FQGNSA. This chain's CDR3 is CASSLQGSYSGANVLTF. CDR3 coding DNA: TGTGCCAGCAGCTTACAGGGTAGTTATTCGGGGGCCAACGTCCTGACTTTC.

V usage is TRBV18 and J usage is TRBJ1-5; unclear D gene. The CDR3 loop spans 13 amino acids. Between the trimmed V and J ends, which lost 3 bases and 5 bases, there was a span of 8 bases. CDR1 and CDR2 (germline): KGHSH, LQKENI. CDR3 region: CASSPGGDQPQHF. The CDR3 nucleotides read TGTGCCAGCTCACCGGGCGGGGATCAGCCCCAGCATTTT.

The chain is built from TRBV5-6 and TRBJ2-1, with D possibly matching TRBD1 (5 bases). The germline V gene has CDR1 SGHDT and CDR2 YYEEEE. This CDR3 spans 13 amino acids. V was trimmed by 0 bases and J by 14 bases, leaving 15 bases between them. The CDR3 loop is CASSLGGLTKEFF. The CDR3 nucleotides read TGTGCCAGCAGCTTGGGGGGCCTGACAAAGGAGTTCTTC. The whole variable domain, remainder taken from reference TRBV5-6 and TRBJ2-1, is DAGVTQSPTHLIKTRGQQVTLRCSPKSGHDTVSWYQQALGQGPQFIFQYYEEEERQRGNFPDRFSGHQFPNYSSELNVNALLLGDSALYLCASSLGGLTKEFFGPGTRLTVL.

This chain uses TRBV19 with TRBJ1-2; 9 nucleotides match TRBD1. CDR3 length: 17 residues. V trimming: 9 bases; J trimming: 1 base; junction bases outside the gene matches: 15. Per germline, CDR1 LNHDA and CDR2 SQIVND (reference sequence). The CDR3 protein is CASLDGGHRGRNYGYTF. The CDR3 coding sequence is TGTGCCAGCCTCGACGGGGGGCACAGGGGGCGTAACTATGGCTACACCTTC.

V is TRBV19 and J is TRBJ1-3, with D unclear. V was cut by 1 base and J by 7 bases, with 11 bases left in between. CDR3 size: 14 residues. CDR1 and CDR2 (germline): LNHDA, SQIVND (reference sequence). CDR3 amino acids: CASSIARSGNTIYF. The CDR3 DNA sequence: TGTGCCAGTAGTATAGCCCGGTCCGGGAACACCATATATTTT. The entire variable domain, with the rest obtained from reference TRBV19 and TRBJ1-3, is as follows: DGGITQSPKYLFRKEGQNVTLSCEQNLNHDAMYWYRQDPGQGLRLIYYSQIVNDFQKGDIAEGYSVSREKKESFPLTVTSAQKNPTAFYLCASSIARSGNTIYFGEGSWLTVV.

V is TRBV11-2 and J is TRBJ2-1, with 14 bases aligning to TRBD2. This CDR3 is built from 15 residues. CDR1 is SGHAT, CDR2 FQNNGV, per germline. V shed 4 bases and J 8 bases; nucleotides not matched to a gene: 4. DNA of the CDR3: TGTGCCAGCAGCTACGGACTAGCGGGAGGTTATGAGCAGTTCTTC. It is translated as CASSYGLAGGYEQFF.

V is TRBV10-3 and J is TRBJ2-7; 10 bases are a match to TRBD2. The germline V gene encodes CDR1 ENHRY and CDR2 SYGVKD. V lost 0 bases to trimming and J lost 4 bases; unmatched junction nucleotides: 9. This CDR3 has 17 amino acids. DNA for the CDR3: TGTGCCATCAGTGAGTCACTTGGGCTAGCGGGAGTATACGAGCAGTACTTC. Translating it yields CAISESLGLAGVYEQYF.

The rearrangement uses TRBV15 and TRBJ2-1; D is unresolved. The CDR3 has 12 residues. Germline V lookup: CDR1 LNHNV, CDR2 YYDKDF (reference sequence). Trimming pared 1 base from V and 4 bases from J, leaving 2 bases between. The CDR3 DNA sequence: TGTGCCACCAGCAGAGTGTACAATGAGCAGTTCTTC. Its protein is CATSRVYNEQFF.

The chain has TRBV18 and TRBJ2-2; D is uncertain. Looked up from germline, CDR1 is KGHSH and CDR2 is LQKENI. Trimming shortened V by 1 base and J by 7 bases, and 25 bases separated the two germline ends. The length of the CDR3 is 19 residues. CDR3 region: CASSPLMKGLGRPYGELFF. The CDR3 DNA is TGTGCCAGCTCACCACTCATGAAAGGCCTGGGCCGCCCTTACGGGGAGCTGTTTTTT.